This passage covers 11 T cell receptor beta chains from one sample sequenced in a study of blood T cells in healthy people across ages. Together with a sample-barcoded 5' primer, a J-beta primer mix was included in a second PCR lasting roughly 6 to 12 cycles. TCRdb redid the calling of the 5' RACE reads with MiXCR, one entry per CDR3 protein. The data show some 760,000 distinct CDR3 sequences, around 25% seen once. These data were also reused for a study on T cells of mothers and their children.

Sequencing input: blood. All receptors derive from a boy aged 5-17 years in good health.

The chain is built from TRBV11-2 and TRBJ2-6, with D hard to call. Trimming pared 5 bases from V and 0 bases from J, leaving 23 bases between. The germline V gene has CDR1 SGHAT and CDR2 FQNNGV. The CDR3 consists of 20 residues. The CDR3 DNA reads TGTGCCAGCAGCCTTCGGTTGGGCTGGCAGGCTGACTCTGGGGCCAACGTCCTGACTTTC. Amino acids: CASSLRLGWQADSGANVLTF.

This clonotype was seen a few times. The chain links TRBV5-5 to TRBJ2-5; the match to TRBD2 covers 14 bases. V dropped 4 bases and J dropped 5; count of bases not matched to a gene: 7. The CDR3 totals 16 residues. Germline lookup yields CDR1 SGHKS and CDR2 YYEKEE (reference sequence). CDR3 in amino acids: CASSLRLAGGAETQYF. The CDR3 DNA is TGTGCCAGCAGCCTACGACTAGCGGGGGGGGCGGAGACCCAGTACTTC. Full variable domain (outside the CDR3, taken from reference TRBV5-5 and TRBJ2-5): DAGVTQSPTHLIKTRGQQVTLRCSPISGHKSVSWYQQVLGQGPQFIFQYYEKEERGRGNFPDRFSARQFPNYSSELNVNALLLGDSALYLCASSLRLAGGAETQYFGPGTRLLVL.

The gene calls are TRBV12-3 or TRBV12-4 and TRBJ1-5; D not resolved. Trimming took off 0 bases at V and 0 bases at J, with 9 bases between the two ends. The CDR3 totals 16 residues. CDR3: CASSLAGENSNQPQHF. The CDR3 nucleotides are TGTGCCAGCAGTTTAGCAGGAGAAAATAGCAATCAGCCCCAGCATTTT.

CDR3 loop: CASSFLGTALETQYF. CDR3 DNA: TGTGCCAGCAGCTTCCTAGGTACAGCCCTGGAGACCCAGTACTTC. The V call is TRBV7-2, the J call TRBJ2-5; D is unclear. V lost 3 bases, J lost 5 bases, and 16 bases lay in between. The CDR3 covers 15 residues. The germline CDR1 and CDR2 sequences are SGHTA and FQGNSA.

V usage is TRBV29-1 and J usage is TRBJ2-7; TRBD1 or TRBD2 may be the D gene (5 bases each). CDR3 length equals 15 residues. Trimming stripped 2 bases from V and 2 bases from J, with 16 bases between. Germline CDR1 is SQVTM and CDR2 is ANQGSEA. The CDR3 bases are TGCAGCGTTGAACGATCGTTGGGGGAACCCTACGAGCAGTACTTC. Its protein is CSVERSLGEPYEQYF.

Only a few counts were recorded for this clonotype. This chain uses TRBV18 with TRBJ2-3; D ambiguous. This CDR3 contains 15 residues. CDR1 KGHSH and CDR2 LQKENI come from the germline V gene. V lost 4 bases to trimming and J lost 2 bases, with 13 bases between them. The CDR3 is CASSRASVNTDTQYF. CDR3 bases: TGTGCCAGCTCACGGGCATCTGTTAACACAGATACGCAGTATTTT. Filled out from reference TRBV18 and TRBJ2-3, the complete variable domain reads NAGVMQNPRHLVRRRGQEARLRCSPMKGHSHVYWYRQLPEEGLKFMVYLQKENIIDESGMPKERFSAEFPKEGPSILRIQQVVRGDSAAYFCASSRASVNTDTQYFGPGTRLTVL.

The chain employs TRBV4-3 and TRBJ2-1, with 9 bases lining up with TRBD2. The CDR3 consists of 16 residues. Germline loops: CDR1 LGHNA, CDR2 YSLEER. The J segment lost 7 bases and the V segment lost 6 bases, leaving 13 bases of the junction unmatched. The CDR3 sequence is CASSRISGRRTNEQFF. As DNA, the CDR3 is TGCGCCAGCAGTCGTATTAGCGGGAGACGAACAAATGAGCAGTTCTTC.

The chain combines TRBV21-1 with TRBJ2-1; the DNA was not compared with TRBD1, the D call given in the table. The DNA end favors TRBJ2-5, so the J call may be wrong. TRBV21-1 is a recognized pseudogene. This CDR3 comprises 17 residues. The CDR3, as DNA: TGTGCCATTATGGTCGGGACAAGGGGCAACAAACAAGAGACCCAGTACTTC. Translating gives CAIMVGTRGNKQETQYF.

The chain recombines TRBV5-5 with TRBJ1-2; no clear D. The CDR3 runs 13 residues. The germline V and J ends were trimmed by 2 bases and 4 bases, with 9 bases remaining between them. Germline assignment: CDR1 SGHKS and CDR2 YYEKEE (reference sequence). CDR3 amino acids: CASSFSQFYGYTF. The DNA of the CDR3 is TGTGCCAGCAGCTTTAGCCAGTTCTATGGCTACACCTTC.

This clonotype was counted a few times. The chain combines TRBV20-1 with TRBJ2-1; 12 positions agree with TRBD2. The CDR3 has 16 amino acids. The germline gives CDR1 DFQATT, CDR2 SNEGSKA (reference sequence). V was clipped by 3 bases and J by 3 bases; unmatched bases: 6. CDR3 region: CSARKGTSGLYNEQFF. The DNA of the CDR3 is TGCAGTGCTAGGAAAGGGACTAGCGGGCTCTACAATGAGCAGTTCTTC.

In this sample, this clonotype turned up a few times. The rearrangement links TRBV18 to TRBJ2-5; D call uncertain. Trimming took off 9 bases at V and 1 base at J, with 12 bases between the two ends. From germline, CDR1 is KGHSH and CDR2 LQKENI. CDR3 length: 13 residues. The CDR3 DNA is TGTGCCAGTACAGTCAACAGCCAAGAGACCCAGTACTTC. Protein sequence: CASTVNSQETQYF.